Detailed here is one TCR beta chain. Its antigen remains unknown. The entry originates in a study of cytomegalovirus exposure and HLA in healthy donors. Per the germline V gene, CDR1 is MDHEN and CDR2 is SYDVKM. J was trimmed by 3 bases and V by 3 bases; bases with no gene match: 6. The CDR3 loop spans 16 amino acids. Researchers ran the PCR with 60 Vbeta and 13 Jbeta primers. Produced via immunoSEQ multiplex PCR; TCRdb's table is partial and in-frame only. The profile covers about 160,000 clones, with 82% appearing a single time and 7% to 9.5% taken by the ten largest. Regarding the study as a whole: Reports indicated that the classifier achieved high specificity and sensitivity in diagnosing cytomegalovirus status. The authors listed approximately 150 TCR beta chains as cytomegalovirus-associated.

Sequenced material: PBMCs. The rearrangement uses TRBV28 and TRBJ1-5; 9 bases align to TRBD1. The TCR was taken from a male donor in good health and CMV-seropositive. The CDR3 nucleotides are TGTGCCAGCAGTTTGATTGGACAGGGGAACAATCAGCCCCAGCATTTT. Its protein product is CASSLIGQGNNQPQHF.